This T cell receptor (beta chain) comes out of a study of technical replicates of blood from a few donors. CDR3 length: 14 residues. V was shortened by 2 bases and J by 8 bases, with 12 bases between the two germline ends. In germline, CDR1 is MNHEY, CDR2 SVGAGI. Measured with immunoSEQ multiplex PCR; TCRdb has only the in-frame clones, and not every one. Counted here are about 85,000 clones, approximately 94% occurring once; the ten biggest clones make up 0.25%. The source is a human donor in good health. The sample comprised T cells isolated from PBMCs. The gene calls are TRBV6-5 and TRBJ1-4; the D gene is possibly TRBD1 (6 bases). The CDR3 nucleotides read TGTGCCAGCAGTTACACCGGGACACCAGAAAAACTGTTTTTT. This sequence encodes CASSYTGTPEKLFF.